The source of this TCR beta chain is a study of blood T cells in healthy people across ages. Whole-study findings and limits: Diversity of TCR beta per million T cells declined in a roughly linear way with age.

The CDR3 extends over 16 amino acids. Germline V CDR1 and CDR2: MNHEY, SMNVEV (reference sequence). Donation came from healthy Caucasian individuals in Russia who were aged about 6 to 90. For this clonotype: Antigen unknown. Germline and junction disagree at one end, which may indicate a read error.

A second PCR of roughly 7 to 11 cycles used a sample-barcoded 5' primer and a J-beta primer mix. Using its own MiXCR run on the 5' RACE reads, TCRdb lists one record per CDR3 protein. The table lists around 1,600,000 distinct CDR3 sequences, approximately 42% of them singletons. Specimen: blood. This chain uses TRBV27 with TRBJ2-1, with 9 bases matching TRBD2. The TCR was taken from a woman aged 18 to 35 in good health. This chain's CDR3 is CASSPRLAVAYNEQFF. In DNA form, the CDR3 reads TGCGCCAGCAGTCCCCGACTAGCGGTAGCCTACAATGAGCAGTTCTTC.